Given below is one T cell receptor beta chain in context. The data originate from a study of blood T cell repertoires in COVID-19. The assay was immunoSEQ multiplex PCR, and TCRdb's table has in-frame clones only and misses some. The profile shows 200,000 or so clones, about 80% of them singletons. The CDR3 sequence is 15 residues long. The V gene lost 6 bases and the J gene lost 5 bases, with 16 bases spanning the gap. Germline loops: CDR1 MDHEN, CDR2 SYDVKM. The clonotype originates from a woman between 55 and 75 years old with acute or convalescent COVID-19. The V and J genes are TRBV28 and TRBJ1-4; unclear D gene. Sequencing used peripheral blood. The CDR3 sequence is CASSPSGSPNEKLFF. As DNA, the CDR3 is TGTGCCAGCAGCCCTTCAGGCTCCCCCAATGAAAAACTGTTTTTT.